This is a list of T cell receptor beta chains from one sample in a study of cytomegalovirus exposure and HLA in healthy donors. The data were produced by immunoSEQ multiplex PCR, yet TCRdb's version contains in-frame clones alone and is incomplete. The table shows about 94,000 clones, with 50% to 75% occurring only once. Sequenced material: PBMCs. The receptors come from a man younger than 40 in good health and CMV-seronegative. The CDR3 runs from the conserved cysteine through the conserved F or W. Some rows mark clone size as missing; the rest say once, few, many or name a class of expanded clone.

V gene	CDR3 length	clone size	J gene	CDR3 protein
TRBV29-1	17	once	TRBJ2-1	CSVEDREGERFYNEQFF
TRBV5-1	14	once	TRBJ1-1	CASSPGTVGTEAFF
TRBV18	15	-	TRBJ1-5	CASSPGGASYQPQHF
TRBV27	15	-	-	CAIGTGSRGHYEQYF
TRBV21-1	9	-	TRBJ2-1	CASSKTGIF
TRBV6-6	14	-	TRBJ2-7	CASQLDGREYEQYF
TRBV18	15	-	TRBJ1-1	CASSVGGLHTTEAFF
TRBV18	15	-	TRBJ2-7	CASSPRTASSYEQYF
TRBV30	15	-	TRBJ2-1	CAWTVRRDSYNEQFF
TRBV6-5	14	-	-	CASRYLTGTYEQYF
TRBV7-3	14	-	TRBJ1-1	CASSTTGFGTEAFF
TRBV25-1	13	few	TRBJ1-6	CASSGGGDSPLHF
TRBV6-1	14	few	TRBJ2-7	CASRYRGEIDEQYF
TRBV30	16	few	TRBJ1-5	CAWSGSGQSGNQPQHF
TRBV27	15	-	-	CASSFLSGRQYEQYF
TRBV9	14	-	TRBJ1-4	CASSVTPGGRKLFF
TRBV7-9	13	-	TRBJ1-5	CASSNGGSQPQHF
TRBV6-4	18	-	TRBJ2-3	CASIHSRRRGQNTDTQYF
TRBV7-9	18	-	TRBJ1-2	CSSSLVRTEILFNYGYTF
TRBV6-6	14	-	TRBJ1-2	CASSYSGDRSGYTF
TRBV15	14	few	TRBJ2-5	CATSRDYPGETQYF
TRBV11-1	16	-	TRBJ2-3	CASSQALAGGTDTQYF
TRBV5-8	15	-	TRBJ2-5	CASSLGQGAEETQYF
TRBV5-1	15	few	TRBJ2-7	CASSLAGRGFDEQYF
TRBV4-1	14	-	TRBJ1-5	CASSQAQFNQPQHF
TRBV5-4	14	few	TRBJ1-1	CASSTGTETYEAFF
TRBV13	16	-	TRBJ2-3	CASSPGAGGPPDTQYF